Sequencing of this T cell receptor (beta chain) was carried out in a study of T cell responses to AZD1222 COVID-19 vaccine. Study-wide context: Second doses were pooled across both intervals (about 4 or about 12 weeks). The study, taken as a whole, reports: Close to half of all spike-specific TCRs reportedly target regions of the variants that are unmutated. Donors skewed white British and female; clonal diversity was possibly underestimated. The repertoires were collected only after the peak T cell response.

Repertoires were generated with immunoSEQ multiplex PCR, while TCRdb's copy carries only in-frame clones and drops some. The sample lists about 120,000 clones; around 87% were seen once. Trimming took off 4 bases at V and 1 base at J, with 14 bases between the two ends. Germline V CDR1 and CDR2: LNHDA, SQIVND (reference sequence). The CDR3 extends over 16 amino acids. Comment on this clone: The antigen is undetermined.

The gene calls are TRBV19 and TRBJ2-4; D possibly corresponds to TRBD2 (5 bases). Sequencing used peripheral blood, obtained on day 0 of AZD1222 vaccination. The receptor's source is an adult in good health. The CDR3 DNA reads TGTGCCAGTAGTACCGAATTTCCGGGGGCCAAAAACATTCAGTACTTC. It translates to CASSTEFPGAKNIQYF.